The clone carrying this TCR beta chain appeared a few times. Its antigen remains unidentified. The sample originates from a study of neurological immune-mediated disorders. The CDR3 runs to 16 residues. J lost 8 bases, V lost 4 bases, and 11 bases had no gene match. Per the germline V gene, CDR1 is KGHSH and CDR2 is LQKENI. Study findings and constraints: Sharing of CDR3 amino acid sequences among expanded clones across subjects was absent, suggesting private repertoires in all groups. In HTLV-1-associated myelopathy, TCR clonal expansion was greatest, and in multiple sclerosis it was least, below healthy controls.

The method for making cDNA was 5'RACE, and it used 10-nucleotide random UMIs. TCRdb reanalysed the 5' RACE reads using MiXCR and keeps one entry per CDR3 protein. This table holds approximately 31,000 distinct CDR3 sequences, approximately 4.4% found once. The chain uses TRBV18 and TRBJ2-1, with TRBD1 matching over 10 bases. Source material: PBMCs. This sequence originates from a man in his late teens or twenties in good health. DNA for the CDR3: TGTGCCAGCTCACTGCCGGGACAGGGGAAGGGGGATGAGCAGTTCTTC. Its translation is CASSLPGQGKGDEQFF.